The 26 T cell receptor beta chains reported below all come from one sample, sequenced in a study of cytomegalovirus exposure and HLA in healthy donors. The data were produced by immunoSEQ multiplex PCR, yet TCRdb's version contains in-frame clones alone and is incomplete. In the table there are tens of thousands of clones, 95% to 97% of which are singletons. Input material: PBMCs. Receptors were obtained from a woman between 18 and 30 years old in good health and CMV-seronegative.

The CDR3 coding sequence is TGTGCCAGCAGCGACCGACTAGCGGGAGATATCTACAATGAGCAGTTCTTC. Translation gives CASSDRLAGDIYNEQFF. The chain recombines TRBV7-9 with TRBJ2-1, with 12 bases identical to TRBD2. CDR3 length: 17 residues. J lost 3 bases, V lost 5 bases, and 8 bases had no gene match. Germline values: CDR1 SEHNR, CDR2 FQNEAQ (reference sequence).

V and J are TRBV27 and TRBJ2-7; D is perhaps TRBD1 (6 bases). There are 15 residues in the CDR3. V lost 4 bases and J lost 2, with 15 bases in between. Germline CDR1 reads MNHEY; CDR2 reads SMNVEV (reference sequence). The CDR3 DNA sequence: TGTGCCAGCAGTTACACTACAGGGCCCCCCTACGAGCAGTACTTC. This codes for CASSYTTGPPYEQYF.

The chain joins TRBV18 to TRBJ1-1; TRBD1 agrees at 8 bases. CDR3 length equals 15 residues. Looked up from germline, CDR1 is KGHSH and CDR2 is LQKENI. V was clipped by 2 bases and J by 5 bases; unmatched bases: 7. CDR3 in DNA: TGTGCCAGCTCACCATCGCCGGACAGGGCAACTGAAGCTTTCTTT. Translated, it gives CASSPSPDRATEAFF.

This sequence joins TRBV9 and TRBJ2-7; the D gene is possibly TRBD2 (5 bases). The CDR3 runs to 13 residues. The germline V and J ends were trimmed by 3 bases and 6 bases, with 13 bases remaining between them. CDR1 SGDLS and CDR2 YYNGEE come from the germline V gene. The chain's CDR3 is CASSANPGTEQYF. The CDR3 DNA follows: TGTGCCAGCAGCGCCAATCCGGGAACCGAGCAGTACTTC. Combining the CDR3 with reference TRBV9 and TRBJ2-7 gives the whole variable domain DSGVTQTPKHLITATGQRVTLRCSPRSGDLSVYWYQQSLDQGLQFLIQYYNGEERAKGNILERFSAQQFPDLHSELNLSSLELGDSALYFCASSANPGTEQYFGPGTRLTVT.

This chain links TRBV5-8 with TRBJ1-3; 8 bases are shared with TRBD1. The junction had 12 bases not matched to a gene; V was cut back by 1 base and J by 0 bases. In germline, CDR1 is SGHTS, CDR2 YDEGEE. The CDR3 length is 19 residues. CDR3 loop: CASSLPYGGTGLSGNTIYF. Here the CDR3 DNA reads TGTGCCAGCAGCTTGCCCTACGGGGGGACAGGCCTCTCTGGAAACACCATATATTTT. Looking up the rest from reference TRBV5-8 and TRBJ1-3 gives the full variable domain: EAGVTQSPTHLIKTRGQQATLRCSPISGHTSVYWYQQALGLGLQFLLWYDEGEERNRGNFPPRFSGRQFPNYSSELNVNALELEDSALYLCASSLPYGGTGLSGNTIYFGEGSWLTVV.

This chain joins TRBV4-2 and TRBJ1-2, with a weak D call TRBD1 (6 bases). The CDR3 covers 13 residues. V was pared by 4 bases and J by 7 bases, with 13 bases between. Germline-derived CDR1 and CDR2 are LGHNA and YNFKEQ. The CDR3 here is CASSPRVGGGYTF. In nucleotides, the CDR3 is TGTGCCAGCAGCCCCCGGGTAGGGGGTGGCTACACCTTC.

The chain links TRBV2 to TRBJ2-2; a possible D gene is TRBD2 (6 bases). The CDR3 sequence is 16 residues long. Trimming shortened V by 2 bases and J by 5 bases, and 15 bases separated the two germline ends. Germline lookup yields CDR1 SNHLY and CDR2 FYNNEI. The CDR3, as DNA: TGTGCCAGCAGTGAACTTACTGGAGGGGCAACCGGGGAGCTGTTTTTT. Translated: CASSELTGGATGELFF.

The V gene is TRBV7-2, the J gene TRBJ2-1; 9 positions agree with TRBD2. Per the germline V gene, CDR1 is SGHTA and CDR2 is FQGNSA. CDR3 length equals 13 residues. With V trimmed by 8 bases and J by 5 bases, 4 bases remained unmatched. CDR3 protein: CASQREVNNEQFF. DNA of the CDR3: TGTGCCAGCCAGCGGGAGGTAAACAATGAGCAGTTCTTC.

The chain links TRBV28 to TRBJ1-3; 7 bases are shared with TRBD1. This CDR3 comprises 17 residues. Germline V gene lookup returns CDR1 MDHEN and CDR2 SYDVKM. Trimming removed 3 bases from V and 4 bases from J; junction bases left unmatched: 12. Here the CDR3 DNA reads TGTGCCAGCAGTTTGGAGAACAGGGGCCGGACCGGAAACACCATATATTTT. Protein product: CASSLENRGRTGNTIYF.

The chain carries TRBV5-1 and TRBJ2-1; 11 bases match TRBD2. Per germline, CDR1 SGHRS and CDR2 YFSETQ. CDR3 size: 19 residues. J was trimmed by 0 bases and V by 2 bases; bases with no gene match: 10. Written as DNA, the CDR3 is TGCGCCAGCAGCTTCAGGGATTCTCTAGCGGGAGGCTCCTACAATGAGCAGTTCTTC. The encoded protein is CASSFRDSLAGGSYNEQFF.

The chain couples TRBV6-1 to TRBJ2-4, with D possibly being TRBD1 (5 bases). Between the trimmed V and J ends, which lost 8 bases and 5 bases, there was a span of 13 bases. The germline V gene has CDR1 MNHNS and CDR2 SASEGT. The CDR3 is made up of 13 amino acids. The DNA of the CDR3 is TGTGCCAGCGTCAGGGATGCCGAAAACATTCAGTACTTC. Translated, it gives CASVRDAENIQYF.

The rearrangement uses TRBV2 and TRBJ2-2, with 8 bases identical to TRBD1. V was clipped by 3 bases and J by 3 bases; unmatched bases: 6. The CDR3 totals 16 residues. The germline V gene encodes CDR1 SNHLY and CDR2 FYNNEI. The CDR3 protein is CASSEFRGQDTGELFF. For the CDR3, the DNA is TGTGCCAGCAGTGAGTTCAGGGGGCAAGACACCGGGGAGCTGTTTTTT. The full variable domain, rest sourced from reference TRBV2 and TRBJ2-2, is EPEVTQTPSHQVTQMGQEVILRCVPISNHLYFYWYRQILGQKVEFLVSFYNNEISEKSEIFDDQFSVERPDGSNFTLKIRSTKLEDSAMYFCASSEFRGQDTGELFFGEGSRLTVL.

The chain joins TRBV9 to TRBJ2-7; 14 nucleotides align to TRBD2. Germline CDR1 SGDLS, CDR2 YYNGEE. J was trimmed by 2 bases and V by 4 bases; bases with no gene match: 5. The length of the CDR3 is 16 residues. CDR3 nucleotides: TGTGCCAGCAGCCCGCGACTAGCGGGAGGGACCTACGAGCAGTACTTC. Amino acids: CASSPRLAGGTYEQYF.

The chain carries TRBV9 and TRBJ2-3, with D uncertain. Germline CDR1 reads SGDLS; CDR2 reads YYNGEE. This CDR3 contains 14 residues. V was clipped by 1 base and J by 2 bases, with 8 bases between them. DNA of the CDR3: TGTGCCAGCAGCGTAATCTCTTCCACAGATACGCAGTATTTT. This sequence encodes CASSVISSTDTQYF.

V is TRBV19 and J is TRBJ1-6; 8 bases line up with TRBD1. CDR1 is LNHDA, CDR2 SQIVND, per germline (reference sequence). V was pared by 3 bases and J by 8 bases, with 15 bases of the junction left unmatched. There are 18 residues in the CDR3. DNA for the CDR3: TGTGCCAGTAGTATTGCCCCCCCTAGACAGGGGCGGCATTCACCCCTCCACTTT. This gives the protein CASSIAPPRQGRHSPLHF.

The chain combines TRBV10-3 with TRBJ2-3, with 11 bases fitting TRBD2. Trimming removed 6 bases from V and 1 base from J; junction bases left unmatched: 6. Germline CDR1 is ENHRY and CDR2 is SYGVKD. The CDR3 consists of 16 residues. CDR3 coding DNA: TGTGCCATCAGGAAGACTAGCGGGACAGGCACAGATACGCAGTATTTT. Its translation: CAIRKTSGTGTDTQYF.

The chain has TRBV9 and TRBJ1-1, with TRBD1 identical over 8 bases. Germline assignment: CDR1 SGDLS and CDR2 YYNGEE. CDR3 length: 18 amino acids. The V and J ends lost 5 bases and 0 bases, in that order; junction bases with no gene match: 15. CDR3 sequence reads: CASSHAKTQGALNTEAFF. The CDR3 bases are TGTGCCAGCAGTCATGCAAAAACGCAGGGGGCTCTGAACACTGAAGCTTTCTTT.

V and J are TRBV6-5 and TRBJ2-5, with TRBD2 matching 12 bases. CDR1 is MNHEY and CDR2 is SVGAGI in the germline V gene. J was trimmed by 4 bases and V by 2 bases; bases with no gene match: 2. The CDR3 sequence is 15 residues long. CDR3 DNA sequence: TGTGCCAGCAGTTACGAGGGACTAGCGGGAGAGACCCAGTACTTC. This encodes CASSYEGLAGETQYF.

This chain links TRBV5-1 with TRBJ1-4, with D tentatively TRBD1 (5 bases). The CDR3 extends over 14 amino acids. V dropped 4 bases and J dropped 3 bases, with 10 bases sitting between them. The germline V gene has CDR1 SGHRS and CDR2 YFSETQ. The CDR3 region is CASSTPTANEKLFF. CDR3 coding DNA: TGCGCCAGCAGCACCCCGACAGCTAATGAAAAACTGTTTTTT.

The chain carries TRBV5-4 and TRBJ2-1, with TRBD2 matching over 7 bases. Trimming at V came to 1 base and at J to 8 bases, leaving 3 bases not matched to a gene. CDR1 and CDR2 (germline): SGHNT, YYREEE (reference sequence). The CDR3 runs to 13 residues. CDR3 sequence (DNA): TGTGCCAGCAGCTTGTTTGCGGGGGATGAGCAGTTCTTC. Encoded protein: CASSLFAGDEQFF. The variable domain in full, completed from reference TRBV5-4 and TRBJ2-1, reads ETGVTQSPTHLIKTRGQQVTLRCSSQSGHNTVSWYQQALGQGPQFIFQYYREEENGRGNFPPRFSGLQFPNYSSELNVNALELDDSALYLCASSLFAGDEQFFGPGTRLTVL.

The chain combines TRBV14 with TRBJ2-7, with D unresolved. This CDR3 comprises 13 residues. Between the trimmed V and J ends, which lost 1 base and 1 base, there was a span of 5 bases. CDR1 SGHDN and CDR2 FVKESK come from the germline V gene. The CDR3 sequence: CASSQVLSYEQYF. As DNA, the CDR3 is TGTGCCAGCAGCCAAGTTCTGTCCTACGAGCAGTACTTC.

This chain joins TRBV27 and TRBJ2-7; D gene uncertain. Trimming shortened V by 5 bases and J by 1 base, and 9 bases separated the two germline ends. The germline V gene has CDR1 MNHEY and CDR2 SMNVEV (reference sequence). This CDR3 comprises 13 residues. CDR3 residues: CASSPTDSYEQYF. The CDR3 bases are TGTGCCAGCAGTCCAACAGATTCCTACGAGCAGTACTTC.

The chain recombines TRBV2 with TRBJ2-5; tentatively, D is TRBD2 (6 bases). Germline V gene lookup returns CDR1 SNHLY and CDR2 FYNNEI. The CDR3 loop spans 16 amino acids. V lost 4 bases and J 0 bases, leaving 15 bases between the germline ends. The CDR3 DNA sequence: TGTGCCAGCAGTGGGGCTAGCGTCACGTACCAAGAGACCCAGTACTTC. Its protein is CASSGASVTYQETQYF. Full variable domain (rest looked up from reference TRBV2 and TRBJ2-5): EPEVTQTPSHQVTQMGQEVILRCVPISNHLYFYWYRQILGQKVEFLVSFYNNEISEKSEIFDDQFSVERPDGSNFTLKIRSTKLEDSAMYFCASSGASVTYQETQYFGPGTRLLVL.

V gene TRBV18 combines with J gene TRBJ2-3, with TRBD1 as a possible D gene (6 bases). Germline CDR1 and CDR2: KGHSH and LQKENI. This CDR3 is 15 amino acids long. V dropped 6 bases and J dropped 2 bases, with 15 bases sitting between them. The CDR3, as DNA: TGTGCCAGCTCTCCTCAAGGGACAACCACAGATACGCAGTATTTT. Its translation: CASSPQGTTTDTQYF. The full variable domain, rest sourced from reference TRBV18 and TRBJ2-3, is NAGVMQNPRHLVRRRGQEARLRCSPMKGHSHVYWYRQLPEEGLKFMVYLQKENIIDESGMPKERFSAEFPKEGPSILRIQQVVRGDSAAYFCASSPQGTTTDTQYFGPGTRLTVL.

The chain has TRBV5-1 and TRBJ2-3, with TRBD2 matching over 9 bases. CDR1 and CDR2 from the germline V gene are SGHRS and YFSETQ. This CDR3 has 16 amino acids. The J segment lost 0 bases and the V segment lost 1 base, leaving 3 bases of the junction unmatched. The CDR3 loop is CASSLWLAGSTDTQYF. The CDR3 DNA follows: TGCGCCAGCAGCTTGTGGCTAGCGGGGAGCACAGATACGCAGTATTTT.

This clone showed up just once. The chain has TRBV7-7 and TRBJ1-1; 7 bases map to TRBD1. The trim removed 5 bases at V and 1 base at J, leaving 4 bases unmatched. CDR3 length: 14 residues. CDR1 is SSHAT, CDR2 FNYEAQ, per germline (reference sequence). CDR3: CASSPRQGNTEAFF. The CDR3 bases are TGTGCCAGCAGCCCAAGACAGGGGAACACTGAAGCTTTCTTT.